This T cell receptor (beta chain) appears in the sequencing data of a study of T cell repertoires in cytomegalovirus infection. Overall study context: Newly reported HLA-C-restricted and thoroughly characterized HLA-B-restricted CMV epitopes were employed. CMV infection and matching HLA type were both indicated by public TCR beta signatures.

TCRdb re-called the reads through MiXCR, storing one row per CDR3 protein. The table includes 650,000 to 900,000 distinct CDR3 sequences, just under 30% detected once. Of note for this clonotype: Its antigen remains unknown.

Germline V gene lookup returns CDR1 ENHRY and CDR2 SYGVKD. The CDR3 extends over 15 amino acids. V shed 0 bases and J shed 0 bases, with 8 bases lying between them. General study findings and limits: Carriers of CMV plus the relevant HLA were identified by cumulative public TCR beta family frequency. CMV-specific TCR beta clonotypes restricted by HLA-C dominated the ex vivo response.

The TCR originated in a human donor in good health (CMV status not recorded). Some clones in this sample may be carry-over from other donors' samples. The rearrangement links TRBV10-3 to TRBJ1-1; no clear D gene. The sequencing used cultured CD8+ T cells from PBMCs, collected from culture after CMV antigen stimulation. The CDR3 loop is CAISESRGVNTEAFF. The DNA of the CDR3 is TGTGCCATCAGTGAGTCCCGGGGAGTGAACACTGAAGCTTTCTTT.